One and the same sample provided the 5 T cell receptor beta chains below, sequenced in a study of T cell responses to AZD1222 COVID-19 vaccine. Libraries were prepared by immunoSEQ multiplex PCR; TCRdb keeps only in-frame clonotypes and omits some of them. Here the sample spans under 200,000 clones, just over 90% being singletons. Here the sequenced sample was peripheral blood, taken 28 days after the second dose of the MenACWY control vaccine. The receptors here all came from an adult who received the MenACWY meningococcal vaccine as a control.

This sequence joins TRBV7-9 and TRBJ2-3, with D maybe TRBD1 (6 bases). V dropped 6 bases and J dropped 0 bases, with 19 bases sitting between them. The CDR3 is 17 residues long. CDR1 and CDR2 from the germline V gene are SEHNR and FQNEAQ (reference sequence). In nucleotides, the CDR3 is TGTGCCAGCAGTCAGCGCGGTACAGGGCTAAGCACAGATACGCAGTATTTT. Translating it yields CASSQRGTGLSTDTQYF.

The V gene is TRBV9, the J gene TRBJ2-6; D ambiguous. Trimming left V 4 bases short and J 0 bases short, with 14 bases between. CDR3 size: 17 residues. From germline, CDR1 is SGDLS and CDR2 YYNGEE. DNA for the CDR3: TGTGCCAGCAGCTTCGGACGGCTGAGCTCTGGGGCCAACGTCCTGACTTTC. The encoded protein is CASSFGRLSSGANVLTF.

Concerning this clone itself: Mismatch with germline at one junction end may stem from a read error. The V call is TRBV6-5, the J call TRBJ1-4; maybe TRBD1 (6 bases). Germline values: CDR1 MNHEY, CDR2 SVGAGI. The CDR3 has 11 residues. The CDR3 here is CASSRGHSSHF. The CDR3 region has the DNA TGTGCCAGCAGTCGGGGACATTCCTCCCATTTT.

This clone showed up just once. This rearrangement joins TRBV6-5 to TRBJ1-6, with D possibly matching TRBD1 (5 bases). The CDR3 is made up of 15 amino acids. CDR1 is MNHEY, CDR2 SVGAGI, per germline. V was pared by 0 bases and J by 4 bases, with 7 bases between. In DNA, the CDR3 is TGTGCCAGCAGTTACTCAGGGGCTTATAATTCACCCCTCCACTTT. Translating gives CASSYSGAYNSPLHF.

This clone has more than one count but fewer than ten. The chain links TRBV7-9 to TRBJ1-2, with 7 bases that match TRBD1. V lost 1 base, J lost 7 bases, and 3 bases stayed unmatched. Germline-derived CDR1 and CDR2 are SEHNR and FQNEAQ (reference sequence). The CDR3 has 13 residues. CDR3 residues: CASSLGQGCGYTF. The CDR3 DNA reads TGTGCCAGCAGCTTAGGACAGGGCTGTGGCTACACCTTC.